The 5 T cell receptor beta chains reported below all come from one sample, sequenced in a study of T cell repertoires in cytomegalovirus infection. Antigens of these TCRs are unknown. TCRdb re-derived calls from the reads in MiXCR, one entry per CDR3 protein. The repertoire holds 310,000 or so distinct CDR3 sequences, with around 25% as singletons. The starting material was cultured PBMCs, obtained from culture after CMV antigen stimulation. The source is a human donor in good health (CMV status not recorded). Some clones in this sample may be carry-over from other donors' samples.

This clonotype was observed once. The chain combines TRBV2 with TRBJ2-1, with no clear D. Trimming left V 7 bases short and J 3 bases short, with 13 bases between. This CDR3 region has 14 residues. CDR1 is SNHLY, CDR2 FYNNEI, per germline. The CDR3 spells CASTNQRSYNEQFF. DNA for the CDR3: TGTGCCAGCACTAACCAGCGTAGCTACAATGAGCAGTTCTTC.

Written as DNA, the CDR3 is TGTGCCAGCTCAGGGACAGGGAAGAGCTCCTACGAGCAGTACTTC. Protein product: CASSGTGKSSYEQYF. The chain recombines TRBV18 with TRBJ2-7, with 9 bases lining up with TRBD1. CDR1 is KGHSH and CDR2 is LQKENI in the germline V gene. The trim removed 5 bases at V and 0 bases at J, leaving 5 bases unmatched. The CDR3 runs 15 residues.

This clonotype was seen a few times. The V gene is TRBV4-1, the J gene TRBJ1-5; possible D gene TRBD1, 6 bases. Germline V gene lookup returns CDR1 MGHRA and CDR2 YSYEKL. Deletions cut 4 bases from V and 6 bases from J, with 16 bases between. The CDR3 spans 15 residues. The CDR3, as DNA: TGCGCCAGCAGCCGTATTAGGGGGGGCGGTCAGCCCCAGCATTTT. Translated, it gives CASSRIRGGGQPQHF.

The sample holds a few counts of this clonotype. The V and J genes are TRBV4-3 and TRBJ2-5, with D unclear. V gave up 1 base and J gave up 3 bases, with 18 bases separating them. Looked up from germline, CDR1 is LGHNA and CDR2 is YSLEER. This CDR3 has 17 amino acids. CDR3 sequence: CASSQVFQAEVKETQYF. The CDR3 nucleotides read TGCGCCAGCAGCCAAGTCTTCCAGGCTGAGGTGAAAGAGACCCAGTACTTC.

The rearrangement links TRBV12-3 or TRBV12-4 to TRBJ1-1, with D uncertain. The CDR3 sequence is 11 residues long. V gave up 6 bases and J gave up 7 bases, with 9 bases separating them. The CDR3 nucleotides are TGTGCCAGCAGAGAATACCTTGAAGCTTTCTTT. Its translation is CASREYLEAFF.